The clone carrying this T cell receptor beta chain has only a few counts. Its antigen remains unknown. Other DNA sequences in this sample translate to the same CDR3. PCR was performed using 60 Vbeta and 13 Jbeta primers. In the original processing: Later work found tens of millions of unique TCR beta chains, with 10 million to 14 million shared. Clones were read by immunoSEQ multiplex PCR, and TCRdb kept only the in-frame ones, dropping some. The V and J calls and the clone size are those of that table, but D and trimming were determined from the DNA. Of approximately 130,000 clones in the sample, about 80% are singletons; the top ten hold roughly 2.5%. Trimming stripped 6 bases from V and 2 bases from J, with 15 bases between. CDR1 and CDR2 from the germline V gene are MNHNY and SVGAGI (reference sequence). This CDR3 is 15 amino acids long. The data belong to a study of cytomegalovirus exposure and HLA in healthy donors.

Overall study results and limits: Reported findings show TCR beta sequences accurately forecast HLA-A and HLA-B alleles in most subjects. According to a later analysis, most TCR beta chains associated with CMV appeared HLA-restricted. Sequencing likely produced, as an artifact, a cluster of highly shared sequence variants.

This clonotype was sampled from a boy under 10 years old in good health and CMV-seronegative. Sequences were obtained from PBMCs. The chain carries TRBV6-6 and TRBJ2-3; D perhaps matches TRBD1 (5 bases). CDR3: CASSQLTQDTDTQYF. The CDR3 DNA reads TGTGCCAGCAGCCAACTCACACAGGACACAGATACGCAGTATTTT.